The TCR beta chain under discussion was sequenced for a study of CD4 T cells in relation to SARS-CoV-2 and coronaviruses. About the research overall: ViraFEST: approximately 10-day antigen culture of PBMCs, then TCR beta CDR3 sequencing. Study observations and caveats: Compared with monoreactive clones, crossreactive clones showed significantly weaker SARS-CoV-2 expansion.

CDR1 SEHNR and CDR2 FQNEAQ come from the germline V gene (reference sequence). The CDR3 has 12 residues. The germline V and J ends were trimmed by 4 bases and 6 bases, with 7 bases remaining between them. Turning to this clone: What it recognizes is unknown.

TCRdb keeps only in-frame clones here, not all; method: immunoSEQ multiplex PCR. This table holds around 11,000 clones, 84% found once. CD4+ T cells from unexposed donors were obtained before the COVID-19 pandemic (2011-2018). The cells were cultured for over eight days before CD4+ T cells were isolated. As cell numbers allowed, unexposed-donor CD4+ T cells faced SARS-CoV-2 S/N and four cold-coronavirus spikes. The specimen sequenced was CD4+ T cells from PBMCs, cultured in vitro. The TCR sequence derives from a human donor in good health. The chain recombines TRBV7-9 with TRBJ2-4, with D hard to call. The CDR3 region has the DNA TGTGCCAGCAGCTCGGACGCAAACATTCAGTACTTC. It yields the protein CASSSDANIQYF.